A single sample gave rise to the 10 T cell receptor beta chains below, sequenced in a study of blood T cell repertoires in COVID-19. Profiled with immunoSEQ multiplex PCR; TCRdb holds only in-frame clones, not every one. The sample contains roughly 250,000 clones, around 86% of which appear only once. What was sequenced was peripheral blood. These receptors all stem from a man in his forties who had recovered from COVID-19.

The chain couples TRBV2 to TRBJ2-3; possible D gene TRBD2, 6 bases. The V gene's germline CDR1 is SNHLY and CDR2 FYNNEI. V was pared by 8 bases and J by 4 bases, with 16 bases between. The CDR3 is 14 residues long. The CDR3 loop reads CASGRDFKSDTQYF. The CDR3, as DNA: TGTGCCAGCGGAAGGGACTTCAAGTCAGATACGCAGTATTTT.

The V and J genes are TRBV14 and TRBJ2-7; D call uncertain. Between the trimmed V and J ends, which lost 4 bases and 5 bases, there was a span of 9 bases. This CDR3 is built from 12 residues. CDR1 is SGHDN, CDR2 FVKESK, per germline. The CDR3 protein is CASSPYTHEQYF. CDR3 coding DNA: TGTGCCAGCAGCCCCTATACCCACGAGCAGTACTTC.

The chain carries TRBV19 and TRBJ1-1, with 8 bases fitting TRBD1. Germline trimming cut 5 bases from V and 4 bases from J; bases unmatched to any gene: 6. The CDR3 is 14 amino acids. Germline assignment: CDR1 LNHDA and CDR2 SQIVND (reference sequence). CDR3 in DNA: TGTGCCAGTAGTTCTCAGGGGGCGGGCACTGAAGCTTTCTTT. This encodes CASSSQGAGTEAFF.

The chain recombines TRBV27 with TRBJ1-6; D perhaps matches TRBD1 (5 bases). In germline, CDR1 is MNHEY, CDR2 SMNVEV (reference sequence). Trimming took off 7 bases at V and 9 bases at J, with 10 bases between the two ends. CDR3 length: 12 amino acids. The CDR3 coding sequence is TGTGCCAGCACCACAGGTTCTTCACCCCTCCACTTT. Translating it yields CASTTGSSPLHF.

The chain employs TRBV3-1 (or the pseudogene TRBV3-2) and TRBJ2-7; possible D gene TRBD1, 5 bases. The CDR3 totals 13 residues. The germline CDR1 and CDR2 sequences are LGHDT and YNNKEL (reference sequence). V shed 1 base and J shed 6 bases, with 10 bases lying between them. The CDR3 DNA is TGTGCCAGCAGCCAAGGAGAAGGGGCCGAGCAGTACTTC. This codes for CASSQGEGAEQYF.

CDR3 loop: CASSLGGGPTGELFF. CDR3 DNA sequence: TGTGCCAGCAGCTTAGGGGGGGGGCCGACCGGGGAGCTGTTTTTT. The chain employs TRBV11-2 and TRBJ2-2; D possibly corresponds to TRBD2 (7 bases). CDR1 is SGHAT and CDR2 is FQNNGV in the germline V gene. Deletions cut 1 base from V and 5 bases from J, with 11 bases between. CDR3 length equals 15 residues. Full variable domain (remainder filled in from reference TRBV11-2 and TRBJ2-2): EAGVAQSPRYKIIEKRQSVAFWCNPISGHATLYWYQQILGQGPKLLIQFQNNGVVDDSQLPKDRFSAERLKGVDSTLKIQPAKLEDSAVYLCASSLGGGPTGELFFGEGSRLTVL.

This chain uses TRBV15 with TRBJ1-4; D is undetermined. Per germline, CDR1 LNHNV and CDR2 YYDKDF (reference sequence). Trimming shortened V by 3 bases and J by 8 bases, and 16 bases separated the two germline ends. This CDR3 comprises 15 residues. The DNA of the CDR3 is TGTGCCACCAGCAGTACAGTTTTGGGAGACGAAAAACTGTTTTTT. This codes for CATSSTVLGDEKLFF.

The gene calls are TRBV19 and TRBJ2-6, with 10 bases lining up with TRBD1. Looked up from germline, CDR1 is LNHDA and CDR2 is SQIVND (reference sequence). J was trimmed by 0 bases and V by 4 bases; bases with no gene match: 6. This CDR3 has 18 amino acids. In nucleotides, the CDR3 is TGTGCCAGTAGTAGCAGGGGACAGGGGAGCTCTGGGGCCAACGTCCTGACTTTC. Encoded protein: CASSSRGQGSSGANVLTF.

The CDR3 sequence: CASSRGAGGELFF. Written as DNA, the CDR3 is TGTGCCAGCTCACGTGGGGCCGGCGGGGAGCTGTTTTTT. The chain combines TRBV18 with TRBJ2-2; D might be TRBD1 (5 bases). V lost 4 bases and J 7 bases, leaving 10 bases between the germline ends. CDR1 and CDR2 (germline): KGHSH, LQKENI. The CDR3 runs 13 residues.

This clone was counted a single time. This chain connects TRBV12-5 to TRBJ2-1, with 11 bases that match TRBD2. From germline, CDR1 is LGHNT and CDR2 FRNRAP. The trim removed 1 base at V and 8 bases at J, leaving 4 bases unmatched. The length of the CDR3 is 15 residues. CDR3: CASGLETSGIYEQFF. The CDR3, as DNA: TGTGCTAGTGGTTTGGAGACTAGCGGGATCTATGAGCAGTTCTTC.